One sample yielded the 28 T cell receptor beta chains listed below, sequenced in a study of OX40 agonist ivuxolimab in advanced cancers. Clones were sequenced by immunoSEQ multiplex PCR, and TCRdb holds only the in-frame ones, with some missing. The sample lists roughly 93,000 clones, around 80% occurring once. The specimen comprised CD4+ or CD8+ T cells sorted from blood, sampled in a trial of the OX40 agonist ivuxolimab. These receptors were collected from an adult with an advanced solid tumor such as melanoma, head and neck, liver or kidney cancer.

CDR3 bases: TGTGCCAGCAGCTCTATGAACACTGAAGCTTTCTTT. Translated, it gives CASSSMNTEAFF. The V call is TRBV11-3, the J call TRBJ1-1; D ambiguous. Deletions cut 4 bases from V and 0 bases from J, with 3 bases between. Per germline, CDR1 SGHNT and CDR2 YENEEA. The CDR3 runs 12 residues.

The V gene is TRBV27, the J gene TRBJ1-1; D is undetermined. Germline values: CDR1 MNHEY, CDR2 SMNVEV (reference sequence). Trimming removed 0 bases from V and 6 bases from J, with 8 bases in between. CDR3 length: 13 residues. The CDR3 nucleotides are TGTGCCAGCAGTTTATCGTTAGGTTCTGAAGCTTTCTTT. It codes for CASSLSLGSEAFF.

The V and J genes are TRBV6-5 and TRBJ2-7; D perhaps matches TRBD2 (6 bases). With 6 bases removed from V and 2 bases from J, the gap between germline ends came to 14 bases. Germline loops: CDR1 MNHEY, CDR2 SVGAGI. CDR3 length equals 14 residues. CDR3 sequence: CASSTGTPPYEQYF. CDR3 in DNA: TGTGCCAGCAGCACCGGGACTCCACCCTACGAGCAGTACTTC.

This clone was picked up one time. The chain has TRBV10-3 and TRBJ1-1; TRBD1 aligns across 11 bases. The trim removed 9 bases at V and 4 bases at J, leaving 7 bases unmatched. There are 14 residues in the CDR3. Germline assignment: CDR1 ENHRY and CDR2 SYGVKD. The CDR3 DNA follows: TGTGCCATAGGACAGGGGGCGGATTCCACTGAAGCTTTCTTT. This translates into CAIGQGADSTEAFF.

A remark on this clone: Other DNA sequences in the same sample also yield this CDR3. This rearrangement joins TRBV7-9 to TRBJ2-1; D is unresolved. The CDR3 extends over 11 amino acids. Between the trimmed V and J ends, which lost 5 bases and 7 bases, there was a span of 6 bases. In germline, CDR1 is SEHNR, CDR2 FQNEAQ (reference sequence). CDR3 in amino acids: CASSPRNEQFF. In DNA form, the CDR3 reads TGTGCCAGCAGCCCCCGGAATGAGCAGTTCTTC.

This sequence joins TRBV18 and TRBJ1-4; D not resolved. This CDR3 region has 15 residues. Between the trimmed V and J ends, which lost 4 bases and 0 bases, there was a span of 9 bases. Looked up from germline, CDR1 is KGHSH and CDR2 is LQKENI. This CDR3 is CASSRAVATNEKLFF. CDR3 in DNA: TGTGCCAGCTCACGGGCAGTGGCAACTAATGAAAAACTGTTTTTT.

This clone showed up just a few times. The V gene is TRBV10-3, the J gene TRBJ2-7; 9 nucleotides line up with TRBD1. V was clipped by 6 bases and J by 2 bases; unmatched bases: 14. This CDR3 is built from 17 residues. Germline CDR1 and CDR2: ENHRY and SYGVKD. The CDR3 protein is CAIRGAGGTGSTYEQYF. DNA of the CDR3: TGTGCCATCAGGGGCGCAGGAGGGACAGGGTCTACCTACGAGCAGTACTTC.

This rearrangement joins TRBV5-1 to TRBJ2-7; possible D gene TRBD1, 6 bases. The V end was cut by 2 bases, the J end by 6 bases, with 18 bases between. The CDR3 totals 15 residues. CDR1 is SGHRS, CDR2 YFSETQ, per germline. CDR3 loop: CASSFSVAGVSEQYF. CDR3 nucleotides: TGCGCCAGCAGCTTCTCGGTAGCAGGGGTTAGCGAGCAGTACTTC.

The chain employs TRBV29-1 and TRBJ2-4; D is uncertain. Germline lookup yields CDR1 SQVTM and CDR2 ANQGSEA. The CDR3 sequence is 15 residues long. The V and J ends lost 0 bases and 0 bases respectively, with 9 bases between them. CDR3 amino acids: CSVEDLRIAKNIQYF. CDR3 nucleotide sequence: TGCAGCGTTGAAGATCTTCGGATAGCCAAAAACATTCAGTACTTC.

This clone has a handful of counts. The chain joins TRBV7-2 to TRBJ2-1; D is perhaps TRBD1 (6 bases). V shed 5 bases and J shed 9 bases, with 11 bases lying between them. This CDR3 is 12 amino acids long. Germline V gene data show CDR1 as SGHTA and CDR2 as FQGNSA. CDR3 coding DNA: TGTGCCAGCAGCGTCAGGGGCGGTGAGCAGTTCTTC. Translating it yields CASSVRGGEQFF.

The sample holds a few counts of this clone. The V and J genes are TRBV5-1 and TRBJ1-5, with a tentative D call TRBD1 (5 bases). The CDR3 extends over 15 amino acids. The germline CDR1 and CDR2 sequences are SGHRS and YFSETQ. V lost 1 base and J lost 4, with 12 bases in between. Written as DNA, the CDR3 is TGCGCCAGCAGCTTGAGTGACAGAAGAAATCAGCCCCAGCATTTT. This sequence encodes CASSLSDRRNQPQHF. Full variable domain (rest looked up from reference TRBV5-1 and TRBJ1-5): KAGVTQTPRYLIKTRGQQVTLSCSPISGHRSVSWYQQTPGQGLQFLFEYFSETQRNKGNFPGRFSGRQFSNSRSEMNVSTLELGDSALYLCASSLSDRRNQPQHFGDGTRLSIL.

This chain joins TRBV7-2 and TRBJ1-1, with 12 bases identical to TRBD1. V was pared by 5 bases and J by 10 bases, with 5 bases of the junction left unmatched. This CDR3 is built from 13 residues. Germline CDR1 SGHTA, CDR2 FQGNSA. CDR3 protein: CASSRDRGQVAFF. The CDR3 region has the DNA TGTGCCAGCAGCCGGGACAGGGGGCAGGTAGCTTTCTTT.

The V and J genes are TRBV21-1 and TRBJ2-7. TRBV21-1 is a listed pseudogene. The CDR3 runs 10 residues. CDR3 nucleotides: TGTGCCAGCACCTCCTACGAGCAGTACTTC. This sequence encodes CASTSYEQYF.

The V call is TRBV30, the J call TRBJ2-7; 9 positions agree with TRBD1. Germline CDR1 reads GTSNPN; CDR2 reads SVGIG (reference sequence). This CDR3 is 15 amino acids long. The V gene end was trimmed by 0 bases and the J gene end by 3 bases; junction bases not matched to a gene: 6. CDR3 nucleotide sequence: TGTGCCTGGAGTGTAGGGACAGGGACTATCTACGAGCAGTACTTC. The encoded protein is CAWSVGTGTIYEQYF.

V usage is TRBV5-5 and J usage is TRBJ1-3; 8 nucleotides line up with TRBD1. The ends lost 4 bases at V and 2 bases at J; junction bases unmatched: 2. The CDR3 is 14 residues long. Germline assignment: CDR1 SGHKS and CDR2 YYEKEE (reference sequence). The CDR3 sequence: CASSLGQAGNTIYF. The CDR3 DNA is TGTGCCAGCAGCCTGGGACAGGCTGGAAACACCATATATTTT.

This clone was detected many times. The rearrangement links TRBV5-6 to TRBJ1-1; D remains unclear. Germline values: CDR1 SGHDT, CDR2 YYEEEE. CDR3 length: 16 amino acids. Trimming shortened V by 5 bases and J by 0 bases, and 17 bases separated the two germline ends. The CDR3 here is CASRLARLDMNTEAFF. The DNA of the CDR3 is TGTGCCAGCAGATTAGCCCGTTTAGACATGAACACTGAAGCTTTCTTT.

The V and J genes are TRBV5-1 and TRBJ1-1; D gene ambiguous. Trimming removed 4 bases from V and 2 bases from J, with 12 bases in between. The CDR3 totals 14 residues. Per germline, CDR1 SGHRS and CDR2 YFSETQ. The CDR3 DNA reads as TGCGCCAGCAGCCGAATGACATATAACACTGAAGCTTTCTTT. Translating gives CASSRMTYNTEAFF.

V is TRBV7-9 and J is TRBJ2-1, with D tentatively TRBD1 (6 bases). V lost 4 bases and J 0 bases, leaving 16 bases between the germline ends. CDR3 length equals 17 residues. Looked up from germline, CDR1 is SEHNR and CDR2 is FQNEAQ (reference sequence). CDR3 sequence reads: CASSSPGAGSSYNEQFF. The CDR3 bases are TGTGCCAGCAGCTCCCCAGGGGCAGGGAGCTCCTACAATGAGCAGTTCTTC.

Only a few counts were recorded for this clone. The V gene is TRBV9, the J gene TRBJ1-3; TRBD1 matches at 7 bases. V shed 3 bases, J shed 2 bases, and the junction held 5 bases outside the gene matches. The CDR3 has 15 residues. CDR1 is SGDLS, CDR2 YYNGEE, per germline. This chain's CDR3 is CASSAVGQAGNTIYF. CDR3 coding DNA: TGTGCCAGCAGCGCCGTCGGACAGGCTGGAAACACCATATATTTT.

The rearrangement links TRBV6-5 to TRBJ2-7; no definite D call. The V and J ends lost 2 bases and 2 bases respectively, with 10 bases between them. CDR1 MNHEY and CDR2 SVGAGI come from the germline V gene. This CDR3 has 14 residues. CDR3 DNA: TGTGCCAGCAGTTACACGGACGGAGCCTACGAGCAGTACTTC. Its translation: CASSYTDGAYEQYF.

Concerning this clone: One end of the junction fails to match germline, which may point to a read error. The V call is TRBV7-9, the J call TRBJ2-1; D ambiguous. The CDR3 is made up of 13 amino acids. Germline values: CDR1 SEHNR, CDR2 FQNEAQ (reference sequence). CDR3 in amino acids: CASSLASTRVSLF. The CDR3 coding sequence is TGTGCCAGCAGCTTAGCCTCGACGCGAGTTTCCCTCTTC. Drawing the rest from reference TRBV7-9 and TRBJ2-1, the complete variable domain is DTGVSQNPRHKITKRGQNVTFRCDPISEHNRLYWYRQTLGQGPEFLTYFQNEAQLEKSRLLSDRFSAERPKGSFSTLEIQRTEQGDSAMYLCASSLASTRVSLFGPGTRLTVL.

The chain carries TRBV19 and TRBJ1-2; 7 nucleotides align to TRBD1. The CDR3 runs 11 residues. J lost 9 bases, V lost 6 bases, and 4 bases had no gene match. Germline lookup yields CDR1 LNHDA and CDR2 SQIVND (reference sequence). CDR3 protein: CASSGQARYTF. CDR3 in DNA: TGTGCCAGTAGCGGACAGGCCCGCTACACCTTC.

The V and J genes are TRBV2 and TRBJ2-7, with a tentative D call TRBD1 (5 bases). The CDR3 loop spans 12 amino acids. V was cut by 11 bases and J by 2 bases, with 13 bases left in between. The germline V gene has CDR1 SNHLY and CDR2 FYNNEI. CDR3 bases: TGTGCCTCAAAGGGGTTACCCTACGAGCAGTACTTC. Its translation is CASKGLPYEQYF.

This clone was counted a few times. The V call is TRBV18, the J call TRBJ2-5, with a weak D call TRBD1 (5 bases). The CDR3 covers 15 residues. Per germline, CDR1 KGHSH and CDR2 LQKENI. V was pared by 0 bases and J by 1 base, with 9 bases between. In DNA, the CDR3 is TGTGCCAGCTCACCACCGGGCAGGGCCCAAGAGACCCAGTACTTC. The encoded protein is CASSPPGRAQETQYF.

This chain links TRBV12-5 with TRBJ2-7; D call uncertain. The CDR3 is 15 residues long. CDR1 is LGHNT and CDR2 is FRNRAP in the germline V gene. V dropped 6 bases and J dropped 0 bases, with 15 bases sitting between them. CDR3 DNA: TGTGCTAGTGGCAAAGACATGAGGAGCTCCTACGAGCAGTACTTC. Translating it yields CASGKDMRSSYEQYF. The full variable domain, with the rest looked up from reference TRBV12-5 and TRBJ2-7, is DARVTQTPRHKVTEMGQEVTMRCQPILGHNTVFWYRQTMMQGLELLAYFRNRAPLDDSGMPKDRFSAEMPDATLATLKIQPSEPRDSAVYFCASGKDMRSSYEQYFGPGTRLTVT.

The chain carries TRBV29-1 and TRBJ2-3, with 8 bases lining up with TRBD2. The CDR3 is 14 residues long. The germline V gene has CDR1 SQVTM and CDR2 ANQGSEA. V lost 3 bases and J lost 8; bases outside the gene matches: 10. CDR3 in amino acids: CSVDTGLVAGTQYF. Here the CDR3 DNA reads TGCAGCGTTGATACGGGACTAGTGGCGGGTACGCAGTATTTT.

In its sample, this clone was seen a few times. The chain employs TRBV2 and TRBJ2-7; the D gene is possibly TRBD1 (6 bases). The germline V gene encodes CDR1 SNHLY and CDR2 FYNNEI. V was cut by 7 bases and J by 7 bases, with 17 bases left in between. The CDR3 is made up of 13 amino acids. The CDR3 DNA reads as TGTGCCAGCAATTCACAGGGCCTCCGGGAGCAGTACTTC. Amino acid sequence: CASNSQGLREQYF.

This chain uses TRBV10-3 with TRBJ2-3, with TRBD1 identical over 9 bases. The CDR3 totals 15 residues. V shed 6 bases and J 1 base; nucleotides not matched to a gene: 5. Per the germline V gene, CDR1 is ENHRY and CDR2 is SYGVKD. Written as DNA, the CDR3 is TGTGCCATCAGGAGGGACAGGGACGGCACAGATACGCAGTATTTT. This sequence encodes CAIRRDRDGTDTQYF.